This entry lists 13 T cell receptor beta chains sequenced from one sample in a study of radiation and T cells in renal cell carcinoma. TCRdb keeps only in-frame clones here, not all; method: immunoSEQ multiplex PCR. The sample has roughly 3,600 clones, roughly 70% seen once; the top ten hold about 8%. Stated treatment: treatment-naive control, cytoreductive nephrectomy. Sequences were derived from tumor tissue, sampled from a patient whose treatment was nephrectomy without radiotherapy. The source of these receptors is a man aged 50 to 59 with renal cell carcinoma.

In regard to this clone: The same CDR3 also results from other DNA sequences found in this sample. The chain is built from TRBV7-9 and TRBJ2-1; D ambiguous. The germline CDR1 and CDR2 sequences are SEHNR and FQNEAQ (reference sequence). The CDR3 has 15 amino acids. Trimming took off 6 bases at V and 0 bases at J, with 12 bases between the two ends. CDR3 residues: CASSLTLSSYNEQFF. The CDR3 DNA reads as TGTGCCAGCAGTTTGACTTTGAGCTCCTACAATGAGCAGTTCTTC.

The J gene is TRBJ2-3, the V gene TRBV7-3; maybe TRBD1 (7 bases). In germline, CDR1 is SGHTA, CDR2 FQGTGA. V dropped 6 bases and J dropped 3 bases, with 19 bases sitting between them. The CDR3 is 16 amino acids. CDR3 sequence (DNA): TGTGCCAGCAGTTCCCAGGGGGGACAACCTACAGATACGCAGTATTTT. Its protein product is CASSSQGGQPTDTQYF.

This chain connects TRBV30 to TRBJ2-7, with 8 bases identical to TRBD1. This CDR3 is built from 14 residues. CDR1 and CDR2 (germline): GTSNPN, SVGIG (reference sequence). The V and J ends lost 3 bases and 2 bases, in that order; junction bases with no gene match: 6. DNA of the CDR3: TGTGCCTGGAGCTTGGGACAGGTCACCTACGAGCAGTACTTC. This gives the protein CAWSLGQVTYEQYF.

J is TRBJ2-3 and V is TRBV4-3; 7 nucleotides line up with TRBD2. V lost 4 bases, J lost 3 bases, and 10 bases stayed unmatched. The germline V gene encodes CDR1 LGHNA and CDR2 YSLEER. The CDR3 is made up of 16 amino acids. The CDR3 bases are TGCGCCAGCAGCCCAAAAAACGGACTAGAAACAGATACGCAGTATTTT. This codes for CASSPKNGLETDTQYF.

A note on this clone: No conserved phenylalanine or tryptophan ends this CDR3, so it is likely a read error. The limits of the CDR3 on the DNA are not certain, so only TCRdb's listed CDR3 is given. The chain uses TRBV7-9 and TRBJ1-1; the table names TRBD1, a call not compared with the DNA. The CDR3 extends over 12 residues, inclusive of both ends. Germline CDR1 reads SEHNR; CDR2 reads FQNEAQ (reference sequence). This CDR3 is CASSLADLNSYH.

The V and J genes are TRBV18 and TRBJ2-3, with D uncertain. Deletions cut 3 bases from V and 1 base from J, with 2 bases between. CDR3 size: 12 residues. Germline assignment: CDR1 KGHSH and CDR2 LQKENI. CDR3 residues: CASSPGTDTQYF. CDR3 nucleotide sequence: TGTGCCAGCTCACCCGGCACAGATACGCAGTATTTT.

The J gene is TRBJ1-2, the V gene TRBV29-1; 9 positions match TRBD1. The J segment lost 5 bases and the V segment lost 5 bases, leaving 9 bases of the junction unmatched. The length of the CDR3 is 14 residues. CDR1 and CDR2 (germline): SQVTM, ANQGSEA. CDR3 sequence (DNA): TGCAGCGTTCGTACAGGGGGCGCATTATATGGCTACACCTTC. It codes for CSVRTGGALYGYTF.

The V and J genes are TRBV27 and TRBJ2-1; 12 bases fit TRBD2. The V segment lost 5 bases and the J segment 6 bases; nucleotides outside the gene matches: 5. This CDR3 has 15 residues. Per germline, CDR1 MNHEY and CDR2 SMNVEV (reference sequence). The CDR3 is CASSPGTSGLNEQFF. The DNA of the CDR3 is TGTGCCAGCAGTCCCGGGACTAGCGGGCTCAATGAGCAGTTCTTC.

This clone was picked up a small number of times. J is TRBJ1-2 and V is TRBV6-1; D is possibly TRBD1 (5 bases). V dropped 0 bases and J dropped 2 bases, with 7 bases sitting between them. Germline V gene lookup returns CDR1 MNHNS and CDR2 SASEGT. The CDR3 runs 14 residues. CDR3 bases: TGTGCCAGCAGTGAAGCCTGGGGGAACTATGGCTACACCTTC. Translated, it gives CASSEAWGNYGYTF.

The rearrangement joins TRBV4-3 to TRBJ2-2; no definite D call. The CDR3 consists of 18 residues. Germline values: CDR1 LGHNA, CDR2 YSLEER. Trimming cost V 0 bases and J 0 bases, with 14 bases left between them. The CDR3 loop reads CASSQDPRGSANTGELFF. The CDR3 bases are TGCGCCAGCAGCCAAGATCCGCGTGGATCTGCGAACACCGGGGAGCTGTTTTTT.

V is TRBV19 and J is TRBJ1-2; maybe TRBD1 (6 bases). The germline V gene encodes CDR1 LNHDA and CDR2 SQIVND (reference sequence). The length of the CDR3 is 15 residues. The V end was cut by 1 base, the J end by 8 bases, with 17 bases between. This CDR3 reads CASSIVGQPQGGYTF. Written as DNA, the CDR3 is TGTGCCAGTAGTATAGTAGGACAGCCCCAGGGGGGCTACACCTTC.

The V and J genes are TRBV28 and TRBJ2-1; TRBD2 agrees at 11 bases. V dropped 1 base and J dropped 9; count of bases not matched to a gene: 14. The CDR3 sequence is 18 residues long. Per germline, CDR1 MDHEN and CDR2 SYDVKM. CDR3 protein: CASSLSPATSGVTSEQFF. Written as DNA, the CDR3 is TGTGCCAGCAGTTTATCTCCCGCGACTAGCGGGGTTACAAGTGAGCAGTTCTTC.

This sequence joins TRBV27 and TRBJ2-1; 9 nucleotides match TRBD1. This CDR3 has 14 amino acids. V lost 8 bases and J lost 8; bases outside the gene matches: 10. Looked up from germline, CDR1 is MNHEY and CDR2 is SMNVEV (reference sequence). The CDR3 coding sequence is TGTGCCAGCCGACGGGACAGGGACTCACATGAGCAGTTCTTC. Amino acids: CASRRDRDSHEQFF.